This note documents a single TCR beta chain sequence. Data came from immunoSEQ multiplex PCR; TCRdb stores just in-frame clones and leaves some out. This table holds tens of thousands of clones, approximately 87% found once. V was clipped by 5 bases and J by 1 base, with 9 bases between them. In germline, CDR1 is LNHDA, CDR2 SQIVND (reference sequence). This CDR3 is 13 amino acids long. The source of the sample is a study of OX40 agonist ivuxolimab in advanced cancers. The overall study: The treatment was a fully human IgG2 OX40 agonist, ivuxolimab. Among those treated, three patients had partial responses, one with hepatocellular carcinoma and two with cutaneous melanoma.

This sequence originates from an adult with an advanced solid tumor such as melanoma, head and neck, liver or kidney cancer. The chain has TRBV19 and TRBJ2-7; D remains ambiguous. Sequences were derived from CD4+ or CD8+ T cells sorted from blood, sampled in a trial of the OX40 agonist ivuxolimab. The CDR3 is CASSLDRSYEQYF. CDR3 DNA: TGTGCCAGTAGTCTTGATCGGTCCTACGAGCAGTACTTC.